Presented here are 21 T cell receptor beta chains from one specimen sequenced in a study of STAT5B mutations in CD4+ large granular lymphocyte leukemia (dated by TCRdb to between 2021 and 2024). Libraries were constructed by the immunoSEQ multiplex PCR assay. TCRdb's version of the immuneACCESS table is confined to in-frame rearrangements and falls short of the full clone set. An unresolved V gene accounts for under half of the shortfall where checked; the remainder is of unknown origin. In all, the sample holds approximately 31,000 clones, and less than 75% of those were seen once. Approximately 1.9% of the sample rests with the top ten. The sequencing input was CD4+ T cells from blood buffy coats. All receptors derive from a human donor in good health.

This clone was detected a few times. The J gene is TRBJ2-3, the V gene TRBV18; D not resolved. Per the germline V gene, CDR1 is KGHSH and CDR2 is LQKENI. The V and J ends lost 7 bases and 2 bases respectively, with 10 bases between them. The CDR3 is 13 amino acids. The CDR3 nucleotides read TGTGCCAGCTTCCTGGCAGCCACAGATACGCAGTATTTT. Translation gives CASFLAATDTQYF. Based on the CDR3 plus reference TRBV18 and TRBJ2-3, the full variable domain is NAGVMQNPRHLVRRRGQEARLRCSPMKGHSHVYWYRQLPEEGLKFMVYLQKENIIDESGMPKERFSAEFPKEGPSILRIQQVVRGDSAAYFCASFLAATDTQYFGPGTRLTVL.

The CDR3 DNA follows: TGTGCCAGCAGTTTATCGCTCATATGGGGTGAAAAACTGTTTTTT. As protein: CASSLSLIWGEKLFF. The V gene is TRBV27, the J gene TRBJ1-4, with no clear D. The CDR3 spans 15 residues. Germline V lookup: CDR1 MNHEY, CDR2 SMNVEV (reference sequence). Trimming removed 0 bases from V and 7 bases from J, with 12 bases in between.

The V and J genes are TRBV5-4 and TRBJ1-2; D is ambiguous. The germline gives CDR1 SGHNT, CDR2 YYREEE (reference sequence). V shed 0 bases and J shed 8 bases, with 17 bases lying between them. The CDR3 is 15 residues long. The DNA for the CDR3 is TGTGCCAGCAGCTTGGCCGGCAGGATGGAGAACGGCTACACCTTC. Its protein is CASSLAGRMENGYTF. Full variable domain (remainder filled in from reference TRBV5-4 and TRBJ1-2): ETGVTQSPTHLIKTRGQQVTLRCSSQSGHNTVSWYQQALGQGPQFIFQYYREEENGRGNFPPRFSGLQFPNYSSELNVNALELDDSALYLCASSLAGRMENGYTFGSGTRLTVV.

In its sample, this clone was seen a few times. V is TRBV11-1 and J is TRBJ2-7, with 10 bases fitting TRBD1. After removal of 5 bases from V and 1 base from J, the junction contained 2 bases not matched to a gene. The CDR3 spans 14 residues. Germline V lookup: CDR1 SGHAT, CDR2 FQDESV (reference sequence). CDR3: CASSRDRGSYEQYF. The CDR3 bases are TGTGCCAGCAGCCGGGACAGGGGATCCTACGAGCAGTACTTC.

The CDR3 loop reads CASGLVISGEGVTYEQYF. The CDR3 DNA reads TGTGCTAGTGGTTTGGTAATATCGGGGGAAGGAGTGACCTACGAGCAGTACTTC. The chain couples TRBV12-5 to TRBJ2-7, with D possibly matching TRBD2 (6 bases). The germline CDR1 and CDR2 sequences are LGHNT and FRNRAP. The CDR3 contains 18 residues. Trimming removed 0 bases at V and 2 bases at J, with 20 bases between.

The chain has TRBV4-2 and TRBJ1-2, with 9 positions matching TRBD1. CDR3 length: 16 residues. Germline V lookup: CDR1 LGHNA, CDR2 YNFKEQ. Trimming removed 0 bases from V and 8 bases from J; junction bases left unmatched: 10. CDR3: CASSQDGGQGFRGYTF. The CDR3 DNA sequence: TGTGCCAGCAGCCAAGATGGGGGACAGGGATTCCGGGGCTACACCTTC.

The V call is TRBV11-3, the J call TRBJ2-1; 7 positions match TRBD1. Per germline, CDR1 SGHNT and CDR2 YENEEA. This CDR3 has 15 residues. The ends lost 2 bases at V and 0 bases at J; junction bases unmatched: 1. In nucleotides, the CDR3 is TGTGCCAGCAGCTTAACAGGGGACTCCTACAATGAGCAGTTCTTC. Translated: CASSLTGDSYNEQFF.

This clone was detected a few times. The J gene is TRBJ1-1, the V gene TRBV4-2; no reliable D call. The V and J ends lost 0 bases and 8 bases respectively, with 16 bases between them. There are 15 residues in the CDR3. Germline assignment: CDR1 LGHNA and CDR2 YNFKEQ. The CDR3 region is CASSQDPSLGSEAFF. In nucleotides, the CDR3 is TGTGCCAGCAGCCAAGATCCCAGCCTCGGGTCCGAAGCTTTCTTT.

The rearrangement links TRBV10-3 to TRBJ1-2; no definite D call. Trimming shortened V by 5 bases and J by 0 bases, and 13 bases separated the two germline ends. CDR3 length: 15 amino acids. The germline V gene encodes CDR1 ENHRY and CDR2 SYGVKD. This CDR3 is CAISFSLDANYGYTF. The DNA for the CDR3 is TGTGCCATCAGTTTCAGCCTAGACGCTAACTATGGCTACACCTTC.

V gene TRBV7-2 combines with J gene TRBJ1-1; TRBD1 matches 9 bases. CDR1 and CDR2 from the germline V gene are SGHTA and FQGNSA. The CDR3 length is 15 residues. V lost 1 base, J lost 8 bases, and 8 bases stayed unmatched. CDR3 nucleotide sequence: TGTGCCAGCAGCTTAGAGGGACAGGGAACGTCAGAAGCTTTCTTT. Its protein product is CASSLEGQGTSEAFF. Looking up the rest from reference TRBV7-2 and TRBJ1-1 gives the full variable domain: GAGVSQSPSNKVTEKGKDVELRCDPISGHTALYWYRQSLGQGLEFLIYFQGNSAPDKSGLPSDRFSAERTGGSVSTLTIQRTQQEDSAVYLCASSLEGQGTSEAFFGQGTRLTVV.

Only one count was recorded for this clone. V and J are TRBV5-1 and TRBJ1-1; D gene ambiguous. V was clipped by 4 bases and J by 5 bases, with 12 bases between them. Germline loops: CDR1 SGHRS, CDR2 YFSETQ. The CDR3 is 13 amino acids. The CDR3 DNA sequence: TGCGCCAGCAGCCTGGGAGTTCGTACTGAAGCTTTCTTT. Residues: CASSLGVRTEAFF.

The table lists this clone with a count of one. The rearrangement joins TRBV7-8 to TRBJ1-2; possible D gene TRBD1, 6 bases. Trimming took off 1 base at V and 8 bases at J, with 11 bases between the two ends. CDR1 is SGHVS, CDR2 FQNEAQ, per germline. The CDR3 length is 13 residues. The CDR3 nucleotides read TGTGCCAGCAGCTTAGGACAGGCTCGGGGCTACACCTTC. Protein sequence: CASSLGQARGYTF.

This chain uses TRBV5-1 with TRBJ1-1; 9 nucleotides agree with TRBD1. V lost 4 bases to trimming and J lost 5 bases; unmatched junction nucleotides: 9. The CDR3 runs 15 residues. The V gene's germline CDR1 is SGHRS and CDR2 YFSETQ. The DNA of the CDR3 is TGCGCCAGCAGCCCCGCGGGACAGGGTTATACTGAAGCTTTCTTT. It specifies CASSPAGQGYTEAFF.

V is TRBV4-1 and J is TRBJ1-6; no clear D. Germline CDR1 reads MGHRA; CDR2 reads YSYEKL. Trimming removed 4 bases at V and 8 bases at J, with 9 bases between. This CDR3 spans 13 amino acids. CDR3 DNA: TGCGCCAGCAGCCCTAGGAGTGATTCACCCCTCCACTTT. This codes for CASSPRSDSPLHF.

This clone was counted between two and nine times. V usage is TRBV2 and J usage is TRBJ2-7; TRBD2 matches at 11 bases. V dropped 4 bases and J dropped 2; count of bases not matched to a gene: 4. Germline CDR1 reads SNHLY; CDR2 reads FYNNEI. The CDR3 length is 15 residues. This CDR3 is CASSALAGATYEQYF. CDR3 in DNA: TGTGCCAGCAGTGCACTAGCGGGGGCAACCTACGAGCAGTACTTC.

J is TRBJ2-4 and V is TRBV30, with D possibly called TRBD1 or TRBD2 (6 bases each). The length of the CDR3 is 14 residues. CDR1 and CDR2 (germline): GTSNPN, SVGIG (reference sequence). V shed 4 bases and J shed 7 bases, with 17 bases lying between them. The chain's CDR3 is CAWTPKGGGNIQYF. The DNA for the CDR3 is TGTGCCTGGACCCCGAAGGGGGGTGGGAACATTCAGTACTTC.

The CDR3 reads CAPRQIHNSPLHF. CDR3 bases: TGTGCCCCCCGACAGATACATAATTCACCCCTCCACTTT. This chain joins TRBV9 and TRBJ1-6; tentative D call: TRBD1 (5 bases). This CDR3 region has 13 residues. The germline V gene encodes CDR1 SGDLS and CDR2 YYNGEE. With 10 bases removed from V and 5 bases from J, the gap between germline ends came to 13 bases.

In its sample, this clone was seen once. The chain has TRBV10-3 and TRBJ1-2; 10 nucleotides line up with TRBD1. CDR3 length equals 13 residues. J lost 8 bases, V lost 0 bases, and 0 bases had no gene match. Germline values: CDR1 ENHRY, CDR2 SYGVKD. CDR3 sequence reads: CAISESGQGGYTF. Written as DNA, the CDR3 is TGTGCCATCAGTGAGTCGGGACAGGGGGGCTACACCTTC.

The gene calls are TRBV5-1 and TRBJ1-1; no reliable D call. The CDR3 length is 14 residues. Trimming removed 0 bases from V and 1 base from J, with 7 bases in between. CDR1 is SGHRS, CDR2 YFSETQ, per germline. The DNA of the CDR3 is TGCGCCAGCAGCTTGGTGTCCGAGAACACTGAAGCTTTCTTT. As protein: CASSLVSENTEAFF.

The J gene is TRBJ2-7, the V gene TRBV7-2, with a possible D match to TRBD2 (5 bases). Germline CDR1 SGHTA, CDR2 FQGNSA. The CDR3 sequence is 14 residues long. With 3 bases removed from V and 5 bases from J, the gap between germline ends came to 14 bases. Here the CDR3 reads CASSLDSRGDEQYF. The CDR3 coding sequence is TGTGCCAGCAGCTTGGACTCAAGAGGCGACGAGCAGTACTTC.

The chain combines TRBV30 with TRBJ2-7; the D gene could be TRBD1 or TRBD2 (5 bases each). The germline gives CDR1 GTSNPN, CDR2 SVGIG (reference sequence). The CDR3 totals 12 residues. V lost 8 bases, J lost 3 bases, and 14 bases lay in between. CDR3 residues: CAGRDGNYEQYF. The CDR3 DNA reads as TGTGCCGGACGGGACGGCAACTACGAGCAGTACTTC.